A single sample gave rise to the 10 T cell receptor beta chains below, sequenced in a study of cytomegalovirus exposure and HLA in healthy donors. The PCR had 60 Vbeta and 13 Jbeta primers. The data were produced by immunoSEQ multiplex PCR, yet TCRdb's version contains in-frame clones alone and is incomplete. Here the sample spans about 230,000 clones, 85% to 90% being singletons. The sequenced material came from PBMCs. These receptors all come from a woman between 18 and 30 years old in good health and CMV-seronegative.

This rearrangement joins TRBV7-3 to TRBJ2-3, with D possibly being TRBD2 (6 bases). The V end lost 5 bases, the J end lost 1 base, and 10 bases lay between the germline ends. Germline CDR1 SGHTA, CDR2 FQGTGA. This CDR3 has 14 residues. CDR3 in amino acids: CASSPGEGTDTQYF. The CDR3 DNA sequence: TGTGCCAGCAGCCCCGGGGAGGGCACAGATACGCAGTATTTT.

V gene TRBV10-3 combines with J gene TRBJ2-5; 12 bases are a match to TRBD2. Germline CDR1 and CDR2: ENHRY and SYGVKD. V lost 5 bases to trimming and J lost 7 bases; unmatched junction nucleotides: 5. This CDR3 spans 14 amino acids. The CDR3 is CAISSLAGGPTQYF. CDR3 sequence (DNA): TGTGCCATCAGTTCCCTAGCGGGAGGGCCGACCCAGTACTTC.

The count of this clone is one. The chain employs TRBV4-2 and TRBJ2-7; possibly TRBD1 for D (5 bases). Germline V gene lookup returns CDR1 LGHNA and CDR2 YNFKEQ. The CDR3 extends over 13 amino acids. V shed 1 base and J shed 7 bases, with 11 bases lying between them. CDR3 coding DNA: TGTGCCAGCAGCCAAGCGACAGCCCGGGAGCAGTACTTC. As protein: CASSQATAREQYF.

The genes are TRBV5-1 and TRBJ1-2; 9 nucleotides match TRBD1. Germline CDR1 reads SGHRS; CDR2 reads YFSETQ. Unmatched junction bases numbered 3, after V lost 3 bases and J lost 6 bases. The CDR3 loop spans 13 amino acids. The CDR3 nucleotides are TGCGCCAGCAGCTCCCGACAGGGGGATGGCTACACCTTC. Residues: CASSSRQGDGYTF.

The chain's CDR3 is CASSPSGRTGGPEAFF. The CDR3 DNA sequence: TGTGCCAGCAGTCCCTCCGGCCGGACAGGCGGACCTGAAGCTTTCTTT. The chain combines TRBV25-1 with TRBJ1-1; 7 bases are shared with TRBD1. The V gene's germline CDR1 is MGHDK and CDR2 SYGVNS. The ends lost 5 bases at V and 6 bases at J; junction bases unmatched: 15. The CDR3 is made up of 16 amino acids.

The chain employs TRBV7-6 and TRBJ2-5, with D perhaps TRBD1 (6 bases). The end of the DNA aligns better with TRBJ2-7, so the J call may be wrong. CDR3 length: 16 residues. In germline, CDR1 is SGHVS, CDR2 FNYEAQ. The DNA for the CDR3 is TGTGCCAGCAGCTTAGAGGCGCCGGGACAAGGATACGAGCAGTACTTC. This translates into CASSLEAPGQGYEQYF.

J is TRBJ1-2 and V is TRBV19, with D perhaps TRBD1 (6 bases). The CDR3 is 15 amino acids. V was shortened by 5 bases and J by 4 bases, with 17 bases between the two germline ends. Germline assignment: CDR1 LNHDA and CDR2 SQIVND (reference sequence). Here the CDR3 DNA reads TGTGCCAGTAGTCCTCAGACAGGACCCTCCTATGGCTACACCTTC. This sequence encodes CASSPQTGPSYGYTF.

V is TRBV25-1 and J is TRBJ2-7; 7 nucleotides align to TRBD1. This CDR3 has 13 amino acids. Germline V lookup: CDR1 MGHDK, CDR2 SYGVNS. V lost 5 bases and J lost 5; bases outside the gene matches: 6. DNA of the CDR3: TGTGCCAGCAGTACTTACAGGGGCAACGAGCAGTACTTC. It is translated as CASSTYRGNEQYF.

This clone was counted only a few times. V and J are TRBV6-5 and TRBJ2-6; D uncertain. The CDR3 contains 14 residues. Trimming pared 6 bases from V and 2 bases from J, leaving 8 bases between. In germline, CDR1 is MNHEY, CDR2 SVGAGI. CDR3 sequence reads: CASRIFTGANVLTF. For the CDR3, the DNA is TGTGCCAGCAGAATCTTTACTGGGGCCAACGTCCTGACTTTC.

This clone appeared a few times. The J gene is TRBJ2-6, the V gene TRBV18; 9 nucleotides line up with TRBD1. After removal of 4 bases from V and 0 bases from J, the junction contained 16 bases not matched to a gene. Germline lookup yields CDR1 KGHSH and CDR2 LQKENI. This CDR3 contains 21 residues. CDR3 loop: CASSLTIGTGGDPSGANVLTF. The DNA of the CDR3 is TGTGCCAGCTCACTCACTATCGGAACAGGGGGCGATCCCTCTGGGGCCAACGTCCTGACTTTC.